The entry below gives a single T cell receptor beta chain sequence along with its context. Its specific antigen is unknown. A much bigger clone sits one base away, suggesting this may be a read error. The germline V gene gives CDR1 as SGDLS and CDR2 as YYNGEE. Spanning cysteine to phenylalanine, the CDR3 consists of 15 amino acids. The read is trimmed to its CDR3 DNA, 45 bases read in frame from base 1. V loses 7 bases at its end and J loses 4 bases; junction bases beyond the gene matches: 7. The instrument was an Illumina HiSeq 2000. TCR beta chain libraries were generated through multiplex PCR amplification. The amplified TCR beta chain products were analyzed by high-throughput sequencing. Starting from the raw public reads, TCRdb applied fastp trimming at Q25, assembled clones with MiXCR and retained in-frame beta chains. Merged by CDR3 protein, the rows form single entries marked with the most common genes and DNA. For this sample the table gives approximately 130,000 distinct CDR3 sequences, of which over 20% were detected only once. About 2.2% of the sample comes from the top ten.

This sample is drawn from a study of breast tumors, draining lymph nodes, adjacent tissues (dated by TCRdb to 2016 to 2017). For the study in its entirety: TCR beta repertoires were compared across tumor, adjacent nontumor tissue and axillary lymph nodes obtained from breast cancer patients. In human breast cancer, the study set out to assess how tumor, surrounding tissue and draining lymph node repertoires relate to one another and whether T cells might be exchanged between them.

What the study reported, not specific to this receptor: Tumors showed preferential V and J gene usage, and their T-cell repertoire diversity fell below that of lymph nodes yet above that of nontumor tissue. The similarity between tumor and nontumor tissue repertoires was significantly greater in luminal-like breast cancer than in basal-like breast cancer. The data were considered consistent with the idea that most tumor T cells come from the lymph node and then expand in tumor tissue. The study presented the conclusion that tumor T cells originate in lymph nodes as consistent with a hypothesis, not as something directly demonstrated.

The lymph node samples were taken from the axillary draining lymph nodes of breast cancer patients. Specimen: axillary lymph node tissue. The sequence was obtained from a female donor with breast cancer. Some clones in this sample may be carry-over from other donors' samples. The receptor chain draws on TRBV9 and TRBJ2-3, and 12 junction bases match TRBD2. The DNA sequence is TGTGCCAGCGGCCAGACTAGCGGGAGTGCAGATACGCAGTATTTT. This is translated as CASGQTSGSADTQYF.